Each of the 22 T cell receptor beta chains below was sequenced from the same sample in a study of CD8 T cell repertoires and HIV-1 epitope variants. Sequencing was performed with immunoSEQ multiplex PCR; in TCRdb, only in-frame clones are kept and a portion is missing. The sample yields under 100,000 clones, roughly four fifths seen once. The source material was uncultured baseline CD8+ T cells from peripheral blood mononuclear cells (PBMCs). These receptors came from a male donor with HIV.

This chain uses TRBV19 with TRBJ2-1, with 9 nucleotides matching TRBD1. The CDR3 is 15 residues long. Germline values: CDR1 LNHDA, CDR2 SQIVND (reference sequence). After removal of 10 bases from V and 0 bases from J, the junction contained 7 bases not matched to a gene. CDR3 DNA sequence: TGTGCCACCATCTCGGACAGGGGCTCCTACAATGAGCAGTTCTTC. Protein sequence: CATISDRGSYNEQFF. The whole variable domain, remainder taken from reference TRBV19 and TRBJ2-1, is DGGITQSPKYLFRKEGQNVTLSCEQNLNHDAMYWYRQDPGQGLRLIYYSQIVNDFQKGDIAEGYSVSREKKESFPLTVTSAQKNPTAFYLCATISDRGSYNEQFFGPGTRLTVL.

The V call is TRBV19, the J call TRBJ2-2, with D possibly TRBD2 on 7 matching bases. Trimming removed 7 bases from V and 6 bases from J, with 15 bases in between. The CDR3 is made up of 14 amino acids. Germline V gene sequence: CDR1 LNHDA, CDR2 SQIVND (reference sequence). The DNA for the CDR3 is TGTGCCAGTATCCCGCGGGGGCGCCCCGGGGAGCTGTTTTTT. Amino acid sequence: CASIPRGRPGELFF.

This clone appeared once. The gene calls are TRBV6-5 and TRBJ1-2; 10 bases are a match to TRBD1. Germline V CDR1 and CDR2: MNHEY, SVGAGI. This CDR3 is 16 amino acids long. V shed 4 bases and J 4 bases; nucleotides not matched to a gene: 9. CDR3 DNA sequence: TGTGCCAGCAGTTCGCTTGACAGGGGGCGGGTCTATGGCTACACCTTC. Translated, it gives CASSSLDRGRVYGYTF.

This CDR3 is CASRPGQANYGYTF. The DNA for the CDR3 is TGTGCCAGCAGGCCGGGGCAAGCTAACTATGGCTACACCTTC. This chain links TRBV5-4 with TRBJ1-2, with D maybe TRBD1 (5 bases). This CDR3 is 14 amino acids long. Between the trimmed V and J ends, which lost 5 bases and 0 bases, there was a span of 11 bases. Germline assignment: CDR1 SGHNT and CDR2 YYREEE (reference sequence).

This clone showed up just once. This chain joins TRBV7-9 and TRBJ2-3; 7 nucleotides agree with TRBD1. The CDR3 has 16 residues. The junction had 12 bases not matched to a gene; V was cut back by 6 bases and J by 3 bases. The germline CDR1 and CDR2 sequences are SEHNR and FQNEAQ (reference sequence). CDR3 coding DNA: TGTGCCAGCAGTTTTACTACAGGGGTCGGGACAGATACGCAGTATTTT. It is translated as CASSFTTGVGTDTQYF.

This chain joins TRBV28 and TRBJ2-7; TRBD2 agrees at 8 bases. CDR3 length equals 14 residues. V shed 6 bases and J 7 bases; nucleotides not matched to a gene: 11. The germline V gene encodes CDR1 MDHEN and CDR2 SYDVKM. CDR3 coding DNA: TGTGCCAGCAGCTTCGGGGGGGCACGTTCTGAGCAGTACTTC. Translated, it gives CASSFGGARSEQYF.

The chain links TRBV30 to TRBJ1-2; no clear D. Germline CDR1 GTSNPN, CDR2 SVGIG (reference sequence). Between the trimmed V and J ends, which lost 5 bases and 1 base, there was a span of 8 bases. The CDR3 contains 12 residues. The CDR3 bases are TGTGCCTGGGAACAAGATAACTATGGCTACACCTTC. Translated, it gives CAWEQDNYGYTF.

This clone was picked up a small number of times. CDR3 sequence reads: CASSMSVGGPQHF. The CDR3 DNA reads TGTGCCAGCAGTATGTCCGTGGGAGGTCCCCAGCATTTT. The gene calls are TRBV25-1 and TRBJ1-5, with D unresolved. Per the germline V gene, CDR1 is MGHDK and CDR2 is SYGVNS. With 5 bases removed from V and 10 bases from J, the gap between germline ends came to 15 bases. The CDR3 spans 13 residues.

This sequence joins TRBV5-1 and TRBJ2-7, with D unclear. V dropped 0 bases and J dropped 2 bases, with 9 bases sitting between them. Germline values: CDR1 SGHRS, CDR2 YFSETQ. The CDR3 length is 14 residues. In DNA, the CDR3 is TGCGCCAGCAGCTTGGAGGCAGGAACCTACGAGCAGTACTTC. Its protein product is CASSLEAGTYEQYF.

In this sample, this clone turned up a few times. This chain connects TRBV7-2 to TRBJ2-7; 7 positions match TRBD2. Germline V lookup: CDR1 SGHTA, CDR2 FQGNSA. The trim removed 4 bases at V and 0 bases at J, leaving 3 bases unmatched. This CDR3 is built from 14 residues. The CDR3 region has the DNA TGTGCCAGCAGCTCATCTAGCGGCTCCTACGAGCAGTACTTC. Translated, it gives CASSSSSGSYEQYF.

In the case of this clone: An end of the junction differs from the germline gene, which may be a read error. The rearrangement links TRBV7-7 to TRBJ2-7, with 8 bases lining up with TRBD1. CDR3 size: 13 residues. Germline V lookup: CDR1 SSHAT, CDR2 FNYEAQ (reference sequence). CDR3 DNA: TGTGCTAGCAGCTTGACAGGGGACTACGAGCAGTACTTC. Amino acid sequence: CASSLTGDYEQYF.

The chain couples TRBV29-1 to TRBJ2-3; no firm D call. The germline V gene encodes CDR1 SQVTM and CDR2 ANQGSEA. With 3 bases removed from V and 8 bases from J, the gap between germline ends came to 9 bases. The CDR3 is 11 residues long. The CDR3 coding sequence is TGCAGCGTTGACTTGGGTGGTACGCAGTATTTT. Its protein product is CSVDLGGTQYF.

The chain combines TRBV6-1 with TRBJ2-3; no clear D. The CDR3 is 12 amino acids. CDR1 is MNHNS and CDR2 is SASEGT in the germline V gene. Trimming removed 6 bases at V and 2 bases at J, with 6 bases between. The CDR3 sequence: CASRAITDTQYF. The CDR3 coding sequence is TGTGCCAGCAGGGCTATCACAGATACGCAGTATTTT.

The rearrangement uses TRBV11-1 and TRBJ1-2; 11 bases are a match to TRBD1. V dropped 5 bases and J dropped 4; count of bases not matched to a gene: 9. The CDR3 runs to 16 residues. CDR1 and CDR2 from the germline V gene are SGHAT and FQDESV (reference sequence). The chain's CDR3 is CASSLESGTGGYGYTF. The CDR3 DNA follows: TGTGCCAGCAGCCTGGAGTCCGGGACAGGGGGCTATGGCTACACCTTC.

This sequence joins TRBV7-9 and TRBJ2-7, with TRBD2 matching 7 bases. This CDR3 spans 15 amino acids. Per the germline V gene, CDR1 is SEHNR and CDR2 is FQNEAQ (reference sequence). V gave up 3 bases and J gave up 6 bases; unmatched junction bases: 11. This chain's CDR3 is CASSFYIGSGGEQYF. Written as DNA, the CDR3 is TGTGCCAGCAGCTTTTATATCGGTTCGGGAGGCGAGCAGTACTTC. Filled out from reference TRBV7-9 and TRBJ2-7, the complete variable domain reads DTGVSQNPRHKITKRGQNVTFRCDPISEHNRLYWYRQTLGQGPEFLTYFQNEAQLEKSRLLSDRFSAERPKGSFSTLEIQRTEQGDSAMYLCASSFYIGSGGEQYFGPGTRLTVT.

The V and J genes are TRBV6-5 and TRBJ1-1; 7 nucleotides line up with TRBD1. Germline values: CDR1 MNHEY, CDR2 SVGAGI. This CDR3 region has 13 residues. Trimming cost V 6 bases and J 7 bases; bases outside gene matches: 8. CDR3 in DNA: TGTGCCAGCAGATTCAGACAGGGCGGTGAAGCTTTCTTT. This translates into CASRFRQGGEAFF.

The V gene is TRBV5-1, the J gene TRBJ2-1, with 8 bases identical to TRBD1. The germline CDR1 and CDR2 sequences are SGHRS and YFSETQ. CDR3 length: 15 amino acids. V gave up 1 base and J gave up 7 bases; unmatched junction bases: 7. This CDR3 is CASSLSGGAGNEQFF. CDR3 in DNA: TGCGCCAGCAGCTTGTCAGGGGGCGCGGGTAATGAGCAGTTCTTC.

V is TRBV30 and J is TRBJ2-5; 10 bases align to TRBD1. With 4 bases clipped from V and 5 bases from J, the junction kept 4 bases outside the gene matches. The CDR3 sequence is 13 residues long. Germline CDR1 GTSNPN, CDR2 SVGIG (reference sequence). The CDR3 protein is CAWTTGGAETQYF. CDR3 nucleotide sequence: TGTGCCTGGACGACAGGGGGCGCGGAGACCCAGTACTTC.

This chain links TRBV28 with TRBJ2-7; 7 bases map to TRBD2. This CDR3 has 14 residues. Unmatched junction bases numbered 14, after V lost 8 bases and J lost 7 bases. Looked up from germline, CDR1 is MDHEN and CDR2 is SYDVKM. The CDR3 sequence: CASRLRELTGEQYF. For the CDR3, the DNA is TGTGCCAGCCGCCTGCGGGAGTTAACGGGTGAGCAGTACTTC.

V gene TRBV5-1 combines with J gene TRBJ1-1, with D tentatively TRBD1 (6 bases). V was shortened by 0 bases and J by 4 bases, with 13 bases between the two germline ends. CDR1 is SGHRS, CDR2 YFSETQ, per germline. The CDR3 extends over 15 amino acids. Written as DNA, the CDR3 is TGCGCCAGCAGCTTGGAGGGGGGGCCCAGCACTGAAGCTTTCTTT. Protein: CASSLEGGPSTEAFF.

CDR3 coding DNA: TGTGCCAGCAGTCCCGGCGCAGGGGATCAGCCCCAGCATTTT. This translates into CASSPGAGDQPQHF. The chain couples TRBV27 to TRBJ1-5; possible D gene TRBD1, 6 bases. The V gene lost 5 bases and the J gene lost 5 bases, with 13 bases spanning the gap. The germline CDR1 and CDR2 sequences are MNHEY and SMNVEV (reference sequence). The CDR3 loop spans 14 amino acids.

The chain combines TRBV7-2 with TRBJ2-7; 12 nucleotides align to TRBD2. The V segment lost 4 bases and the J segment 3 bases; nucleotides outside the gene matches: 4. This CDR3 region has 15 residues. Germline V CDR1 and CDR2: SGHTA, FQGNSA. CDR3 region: CASSSGLAGFYEQYF. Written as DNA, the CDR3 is TGTGCCAGCAGCTCCGGACTAGCGGGGTTCTACGAGCAGTACTTC.